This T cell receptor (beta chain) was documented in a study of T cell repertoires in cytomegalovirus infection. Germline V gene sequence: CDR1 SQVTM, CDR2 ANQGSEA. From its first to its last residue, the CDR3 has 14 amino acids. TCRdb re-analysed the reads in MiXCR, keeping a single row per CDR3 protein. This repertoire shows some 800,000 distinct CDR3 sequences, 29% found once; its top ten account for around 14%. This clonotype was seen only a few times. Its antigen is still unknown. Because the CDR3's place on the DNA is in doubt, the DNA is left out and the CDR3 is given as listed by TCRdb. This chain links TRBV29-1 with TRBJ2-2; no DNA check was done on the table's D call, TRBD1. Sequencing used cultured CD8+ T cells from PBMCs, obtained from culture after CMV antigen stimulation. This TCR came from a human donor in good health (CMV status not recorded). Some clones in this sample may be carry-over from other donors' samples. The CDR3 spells CSVGPGRRAGELFF.